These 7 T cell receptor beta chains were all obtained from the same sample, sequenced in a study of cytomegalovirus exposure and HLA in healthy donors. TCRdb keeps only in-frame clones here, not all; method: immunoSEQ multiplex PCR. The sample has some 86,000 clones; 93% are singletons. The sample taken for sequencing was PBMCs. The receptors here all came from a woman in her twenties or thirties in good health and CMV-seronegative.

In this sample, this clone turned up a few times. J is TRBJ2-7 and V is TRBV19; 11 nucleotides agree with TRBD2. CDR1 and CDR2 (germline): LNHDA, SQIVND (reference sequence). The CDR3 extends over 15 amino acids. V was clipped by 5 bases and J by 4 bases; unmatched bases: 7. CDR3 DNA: TGTGCCAGTAGTGTACTATTAGCGGGAGGGTACGAGCAGTACTTC. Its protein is CASSVLLAGGYEQYF.

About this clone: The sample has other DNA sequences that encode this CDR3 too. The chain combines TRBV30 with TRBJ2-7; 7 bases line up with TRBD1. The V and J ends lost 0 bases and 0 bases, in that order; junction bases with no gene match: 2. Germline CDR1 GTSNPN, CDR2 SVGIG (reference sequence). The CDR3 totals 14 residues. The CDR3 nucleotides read TGTGCCTGGAGTGTAGGGGGCAGCTCCTACGAGCAGTACTTC. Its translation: CAWSVGGSSYEQYF.

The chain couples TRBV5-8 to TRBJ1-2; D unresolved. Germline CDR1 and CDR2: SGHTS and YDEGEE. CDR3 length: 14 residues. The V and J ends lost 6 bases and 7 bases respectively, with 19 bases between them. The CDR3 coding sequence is TGTGCCAGCACCGCTTCCCAGTTTTTTCTTGGCTACACCTTC. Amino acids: CASTASQFFLGYTF.

The CDR3 DNA is TGTGCCAGCAGCTCCAAGCGGGAGGGCCCCGAGACCCAGTACTTC. The encoded protein is CASSSKREGPETQYF. The chain is built from TRBV5-4 and TRBJ2-5; 10 nucleotides match TRBD2. Germline CDR1 SGHNT, CDR2 YYREEE (reference sequence). J lost 5 bases, V lost 3 bases, and 7 bases had no gene match. This CDR3 is 15 amino acids long.

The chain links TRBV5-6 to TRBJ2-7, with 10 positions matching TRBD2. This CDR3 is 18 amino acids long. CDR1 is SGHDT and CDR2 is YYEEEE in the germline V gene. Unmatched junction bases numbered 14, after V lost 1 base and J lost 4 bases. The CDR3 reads CASSLTHSWLAGVYEQYF. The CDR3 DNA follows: TGTGCCAGCAGCTTGACCCACTCATGGCTAGCGGGAGTTTACGAGCAGTACTTC.

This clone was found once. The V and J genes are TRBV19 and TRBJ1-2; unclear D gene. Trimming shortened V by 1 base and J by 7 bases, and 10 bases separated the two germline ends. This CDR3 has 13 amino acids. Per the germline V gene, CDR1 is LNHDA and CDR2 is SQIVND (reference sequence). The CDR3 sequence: CASSIGVRGGYTF. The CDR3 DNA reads TGTGCCAGTAGTATAGGGGTACGCGGTGGCTACACCTTC.

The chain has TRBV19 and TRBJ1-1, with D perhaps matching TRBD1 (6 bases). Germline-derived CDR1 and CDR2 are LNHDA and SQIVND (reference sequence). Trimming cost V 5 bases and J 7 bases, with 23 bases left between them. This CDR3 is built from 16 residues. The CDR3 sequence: CASSFQRLDRQSEAFF. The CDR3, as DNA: TGTGCCAGTAGTTTCCAACGGCTGGACAGACAAAGTGAAGCTTTCTTT.